A selection of T cell receptor beta chains follows, all from one sample in a study of blood T cell repertoires in COVID-19. Sequencing was performed with immunoSEQ multiplex PCR; in TCRdb, only in-frame clones are kept and a portion is missing. The data show some 140,000 clones, roughly 80% seen once. The sample consisted of PBMCs or T cells enriched from blood (not recorded which). The receptors here all came from a man between 40 and 49 years old with acute COVID-19. CDR3s include the opening cysteine and the closing phenylalanine or tryptophan. D genes are given only for firm matches. The size field is filled for only some rows; it gives once, few, many or a size class.

D,J,length,size,V,DNA,CDR3
-,TRBJ2-1,14,-,TRBV7-2,TGTGCCAGCAGCTTGACCCTAGGGGGGGATGAGCAGTTCTTC,CASSLTLGGDEQFF
-,TRBJ2-7,13,-,TRBV7-9,TGTGCCAGCAGCTTACAGGGGACGGGCGAGCAGTACTTC,CASSLQGTGEQYF
TRBD1,TRBJ1-3,16,-,TRBV15,TGTGCCACCAGCAGAGAAACAGGGGCAATTGGAAACACCATATATTTT,CATSRETGAIGNTIYF
TRBD1,TRBJ1-5,16,-,TRBV11-2,TGTGCCAGCAGCTTAGGTCGGACAGGGCGACGACAGCCCCAGCATTTT,CASSLGRTGRRQPQHF
TRBD1,TRBJ1-5,13,few,TRBV19,TGTGCCAGTAGTCAGACAGGGATCCAGCCCCAGCATTTT,CASSQTGIQPQHF
TRBD1,TRBJ1-4,15,-,TRBV5-4,TGTGCCAGCAGCCCAGACAGGGCGGGCGGTGAAAAACTGTTTTTT,CASSPDRAGGEKLFF
TRBD2,TRBJ2-2,16,-,TRBV18,TGTGCCAGCTCACCACGAGCGGGGCGGAACACCGGGGAGCTGTTTTTT,CASSPRAGRNTGELFF
-,TRBJ1-1,13,-,TRBV7-2,TGTGCCAGCAGCTCCGGACAGAGAACTGAAGCTTTCTTT,CASSSGQRTEAFF
TRBD2,TRBJ2-7,10,-,TRBV27,TGTGCCGCTGGGAGGGCCGAGCAGTACTTC,CAAGRAEQYF
-,TRBJ1-4,15,-,TRBV4-1,TGCGCCAGCAGCCAACCAACAGATACTAATGAAAAACTGTTTTTT,CASSQPTDTNEKLFF
-,TRBJ1-3,10,few,TRBV28,TGTGCCATGATTTGGAGCACCATATATTTT,CAMIWSTIYF
TRBD1,TRBJ2-1,12,-,TRBV12-3/TRBV12-4,TGTGCCAGCAGTCTCTGGCGGACAGGGTTGGTCTTC,CASSLWRTGLVF
-,TRBJ2-5,15,-,TRBV5-4,TGTGCCAGCAGCTTGGTAGGGGGAGTGTTAGAGACCCAGTACTTC,CASSLVGGVLETQYF
TRBD1,TRBJ1-3,14,-,TRBV5-1,TGCGCCAGCAGCCTCGGGACAGTAGAAAACACCATATATTTT,CASSLGTVENTIYF
-,TRBJ1-5,13,-,TRBV7-9,TGTGCCAGCAGCTTAGGTCCCGATCAGCCCCAGCATTTT,CASSLGPDQPQHF
-,TRBJ2-1,13,-,TRBV11-2,TGTGCCAGCAGCCCAGGCTCCTACAATGAGCAGTTCTTC,CASSPGSYNEQFF
TRBD2,TRBJ2-5,17,-,TRBV28,TGTGCCAGCAGTTTATGGAATAGCGGGGGAACCTGGGAGACCCAGTACTTC,CASSLWNSGGTWETQYF
TRBD1,TRBJ2-7,14,-,TRBV28,TGTGCCAGCAGTCGCGGACAGGGGACGATCGAGCAGTACTTC,CASSRGQGTIEQYF
TRBD1,TRBJ2-1,17,-,TRBV7-8,TGTGCCAGCAGCTTAGCGCTGGGCCAGGGGGCGCCGAATGAGCAGTTCTTC,CASSLALGQGAPNEQFF
TRBD1,TRBJ1-4,15,-,TRBV6-5,TGTGCCAGCAGCGGACAGGGGGCTCCTAATGAAAAACTGTTTTTT,CASSGQGAPNEKLFF
TRBD2,TRBJ2-1,17,-,TRBV14,TGTGCCAGCAGCCAAGGACTAGCGGAGTTCTTCTACAATGAGCAGTTCTTC,CASSQGLAEFFYNEQFF
-,TRBJ2-1,15,few,TRBV5-1,TGCGCCAGCAGCTTGGGCCGACTCAGGGTCCATGAGCAGTTCTTC,CASSLGRLRVHEQFF
-,TRBJ2-3,16,-,TRBV5-1,TGCGCCAGCAGCCCGGTAGCCATTGCAGACACAGATACGCAGTATTTT,CASSPVAIADTDTQYF
-,TRBJ2-7,16,-,TRBV11-3,TGTGCCAGCAGCTCCGGGGGGCAGGGCTTCACCCGCGAGCAGTACTTC,CASSSGGQGFTREQYF
-,TRBJ2-2,14,-,TRBV19,TGTGCCAGTATGGGCCAGGCGAACACCGGGGAGCTGTTTTTT,CASMGQANTGELFF
-,TRBJ2-7,15,-,TRBV5-5,TGTGCCAGCAGCCTTCCCGGGACAAGGGGCCGCGAGCAGTACTTC,CASSLPGTRGREQYF
-,TRBJ2-3,15,-,TRBV2,TGTGCCAGCACCATCTCGGCCGGAGGCACAGATACGCAGTATTTT,CASTISAGGTDTQYF
TRBD1,TRBJ2-2,15,once,TRBV11-3,TGTGCCAGCAGCCCCGGGACAGGGGGCACCGGGGAGCTGTTTTTT,CASSPGTGGTGELFF
TRBD2,TRBJ2-1,20,-,TRBV19,TGTGCCAGTAGTCCACGAACTAGCGGGGGATTTCATGATACCTACAATGAGCAGTTCTTC,CASSPRTSGGFHDTYNEQFF
TRBD1,TRBJ2-7,15,-,TRBV6-1,TGTGCCAGCAGTGAGGGGACAGGGTTTTCCCACGAGCAGTACTTC,CASSEGTGFSHEQYF
TRBD1,TRBJ1-1,14,-,TRBV7-2,TGTGCCAGCAGTTATGACAGGGCCAACACTGAAGCTTTCTTT,CASSYDRANTEAFF
TRBD1,TRBJ2-2,16,-,TRBV5-6,TGTGCCAGCAGCGCCTCGACAGGGGCGAACACCGGGGAGCTGTTTTTT,CASSASTGANTGELFF
TRBD2,TRBJ2-3,16,-,TRBV7-6,TGTGCCAGCGGCCGCCTAGCGGGCTTCTCCCCAGATACGCAGTATTTT,CASGRLAGFSPDTQYF
TRBD2,TRBJ2-1,14,-,TRBV2,TGTGCCAGCCTTAGCGGGAGCTCCTACAATGAGCAGTTCTTC,CASLSGSSYNEQFF
TRBD2,TRBJ2-5,14,few,TRBV3-1/TRBV3-2,TGTGCCAGCAGCCAAGATAGACTCGGGGGGGCCAGTTACTTC,CASSQDRLGGASYF
-,TRBJ1-2,11,once,TRBV28,TGTGCCAGCAGTTCCAGTGGCGGCTACACCTTC,CASSSSGGYTF
-,TRBJ2-7,14,-,TRBV4-3,TGCGCCAGCAGCCACTCACGGGGTACCTACGAGCAGTACTTC,CASSHSRGTYEQYF
-,TRBJ2-3,15,-,TRBV28,TGTGCCAGCAGTTTTTCCAGAGGAGGCACAGATACGCAGTATTTT,CASSFSRGGTDTQYF
-,TRBJ1-1,14,-,TRBV2,TGTGCCAGCAGTGGACGGGGGATGAGGACTGAAGCTTTCTTT,CASSGRGMRTEAFF
-,TRBJ1-5,15,-,TRBV7-2,TGTGCCAGCAGCCGTTTAGTACAGGGAAATCAGCCCCAGCATTTT,CASSRLVQGNQPQHF
TRBD2,TRBJ2-7,19,once,TRBV19,TGTGCCAGTAGTATAGCTCCCTGGACCGGGGAGGGAGCGAGCTACGAGCAGTACTTC,CASSIAPWTGEGASYEQYF
TRBD2,TRBJ2-5,13,-,TRBV12-3/TRBV12-4,TGTGCCAGCACCGCAGGGCGGGAGGAGACCCAGTACTTC,CASTAGREETQYF
TRBD2,TRBJ2-3,14,-,TRBV19,TGTGCCAGTAAATCAGCGGGAGGGGCAGATACGCAGTATTTT,CASKSAGGADTQYF
TRBD2,TRBJ2-2,17,-,TRBV5-6,TGTGCCAGCAGCCCCTGGAGGCGGGGGAGCCCTCCCGGGGAGCTGTTTTTT,CASSPWRRGSPPGELFF
TRBD2,TRBJ2-7,16,-,TRBV28,TGTGCCAGCAGTTTCGGGCCGGGACTAGGGTCCTACGAGCAGTACTTC,CASSFGPGLGSYEQYF
-,TRBJ1-1,13,-,TRBV25-1,TGTGCCAGCAGTTTGACGGGAGGGACTGAAGCTTTCTTT,CASSLTGGTEAFF
-,TRBJ1-1,15,-,TRBV28,TGTGCCAGCAGTTTGACAGTCGATATGAACACTGAAGCTTTCTTT,CASSLTVDMNTEAFF
TRBD2,TRBJ2-1,15,-,TRBV7-9,TGTGCCAGCAGCTTGGAGCGGGGGGGCCTGAATGAGCAGTTCTTC,CASSLERGGLNEQFF
TRBD2,TRBJ2-7,17,-,TRBV6-2/TRBV6-3,TGTGCCAGCAGCACGGGGGGTAGCGGTTACAGCTCCTACGAGCAGTACTTC,CASSTGGSGYSSYEQYF